The 17 T cell receptor beta chains presented below share a single source sample, sequenced in a study of blood T cells in healthy people across ages. Then a second PCR, running about 7 to 11 cycles, was carried out with a sample-barcoded 5' primer and a J-beta primer mix. MiXCR, run by TCRdb on the 5' RACE reads, gives a single entry per CDR3 protein. The repertoire includes just under 900,000 distinct CDR3 sequences, under 35% of them detected once, and 17% sits in the top ten. Sequenced: blood. These receptors came from a woman older than 75 in good health.

V usage is TRBV20-1 and J usage is TRBJ2-5; 13 nucleotides align to TRBD2. Germline V gene lookup returns CDR1 DFQATT and CDR2 SNEGSKA (reference sequence). J gave up 6 bases and V 0 bases, and 10 bases lay outside the gene matches. The CDR3 length is 17 residues. The CDR3 loop reads CSARDRDPGLAGKTQYF. DNA of the CDR3: TGCAGTGCTAGAGATCGCGACCCGGGACTAGCGGGGAAGACCCAGTACTTC.

In this sample, this clonotype turned up a few times. This chain connects TRBV9 to TRBJ2-7; the match to TRBD1 covers 9 bases. The V segment lost 4 bases and the J segment 7 bases; nucleotides outside the gene matches: 12. This CDR3 contains 15 residues. Germline V gives CDR1 SGDLS, CDR2 YYNGEE. DNA of the CDR3: TGTGCCAGCAGCAGGAAGACAGGGGGGGGAAATGAGCAGTACTTC. It is translated as CASSRKTGGGNEQYF. Full variable domain (remainder filled in from reference TRBV9 and TRBJ2-7): DSGVTQTPKHLITATGQRVTLRCSPRSGDLSVYWYQQSLDQGLQFLIQYYNGEERAKGNILERFSAQQFPDLHSELNLSSLELGDSALYFCASSRKTGGGNEQYFGPGTRLTVT.

This clonotype has only a few counts. This may come from a read error, since a much larger clone is one base off. Written as DNA, the CDR3 is TGCGCCAGCAGCTTGGCCACAGGATACAATGAGCAGTACTTC. Protein product: CASSLATGYNEQYF. This chain links TRBV5-1 with TRBJ2-1; a weak D match, TRBD1 (5 bases). The J call may be faulty, since TRBJ2-7 better matches the DNA end. CDR3 length equals 14 residues. In germline, CDR1 is SGHRS, CDR2 YFSETQ.

This clonotype was seen more than once but under ten times. V usage is TRBV20-1 and J usage is TRBJ1-1; D is uncertain. Trimming removed 6 bases at V and 5 bases at J, with 22 bases between. Per germline, CDR1 DFQATT and CDR2 SNEGSKA (reference sequence). This CDR3 spans 15 amino acids. The CDR3 region has the DNA TGCAGTGCGAGTGGTGATAGTGGTAAGGAGACTGAAGCTTTCTTT. It encodes CSASGDSGKETEAFF.

This clonotype was seen a handful of times. V gene TRBV7-9 combines with J gene TRBJ1-4; D is perhaps TRBD1 (5 bases). This CDR3 comprises 14 residues. With 5 bases removed from V and 5 bases from J, the gap between germline ends came to 12 bases. Germline V gives CDR1 SEHNR, CDR2 FQNEAQ (reference sequence). The CDR3 is CASSPTGGNEKLFF. CDR3 bases: TGTGCCAGCAGCCCGACGGGGGGGAATGAAAAACTGTTTTTT.

This clonotype appeared many times. V gene TRBV6-6 combines with J gene TRBJ2-1; TRBD1 agrees at 8 bases. Germline V gene lookup returns CDR1 MNHNY and CDR2 SVGAGI (reference sequence). The CDR3 totals 14 residues. With V trimmed by 9 bases and J by 3 bases, 7 bases remained unmatched. The CDR3 coding sequence is TGTGCCAGGTTATGGACAGGGTTCTACAATGAGCAGTTCTTC. Translation gives CARLWTGFYNEQFF.

As for this clonotype: This may come from a read error, since a much larger clone is one base off. The CDR3 sequence is CASSYNMGYTF. The CDR3 DNA follows: TGTGCCAGCAGTTACAATATGGGCTACACCTTC. The V gene is TRBV6-2 or TRBV6-3, the J gene TRBJ1-2; no definite D call. CDR3 size: 11 residues. The V and J ends lost 2 bases and 8 bases respectively, with 6 bases between them. Germline CDR1 reads MNHEY; CDR2 reads SVGEGT.

The chain links TRBV7-6 to TRBJ1-4; D is perhaps TRBD1 (6 bases). This CDR3 contains 17 residues. The V end lost 1 base, the J end lost 3 bases, and 15 bases lay between the germline ends. Germline assignment: CDR1 SGHVS and CDR2 FNYEAQ. The CDR3: CASSLEKRGAANEKLFF. The CDR3 DNA reads as TGTGCCAGCAGCTTAGAGAAACGGGGGGCGGCTAATGAAAAACTGTTTTTT.

The chain joins TRBV9 to TRBJ2-1, with 8 bases aligning to TRBD1. The J call may not be correct, given that the DNA end is closer to TRBJ2-7. The CDR3 is 15 residues long. The germline V gene encodes CDR1 SGDLS and CDR2 YYNGEE. The CDR3: CASSVGLGQACEQYF. The CDR3 DNA reads as TGTGCCAGCAGCGTTGGGCTGGGACAGGCCTGCGAGCAGTACTTC.

This clonotype has only a few counts. This sequence joins TRBV20-1 and TRBJ2-2, with D possibly TRBD2 on 5 matching bases. CDR3 length: 16 amino acids. Per the germline V gene, CDR1 is DFQATT and CDR2 is SNEGSKA (reference sequence). The V and J ends lost 6 bases and 1 base respectively, with 18 bases between them. DNA of the CDR3: TGCAGTGCCAAGTCTACCAGCGGCGGGAACACCGGGGAGCTGTTTTTT. Protein sequence: CSAKSTSGGNTGELFF.

V gene TRBV7-2 combines with J gene TRBJ2-5; D may match TRBD1 or TRBD2 (6 bases each). This CDR3 spans 14 amino acids. Germline V gives CDR1 SGHTA, CDR2 FQGNSA. The V end was cut by 1 base, the J end by 4 bases, with 10 bases between. The CDR3 region has the DNA TGTGCCAGCAGCTTAGGCTCGGGGGCAGAGACCCAGTACTTC. Protein: CASSLGSGAETQYF.

A few counts support this clonotype. This may be a read error, as it is one base from a much larger clone. The chain combines TRBV20-1 with TRBJ2-3, with 10 bases that match TRBD2. V was pared by 1 base and J by 9 bases, with 13 bases of the junction left unmatched. Germline V lookup: CDR1 DFQATT, CDR2 SNEGSKA (reference sequence). This CDR3 has 16 amino acids. Written as DNA, the CDR3 is TGCAGTGCTAGAGGCCAACGAGCGGGGGGGGCGGGAACGCAGTATTTT. Amino acid sequence: CSARGQRAGGAGTQYF.

DNA of the CDR3: TGTGCCAGCAGTTTAGGCGGACGGTTGAATGAAAAACTGTTTTTT. It translates to CASSLGGRLNEKLFF. This rearrangement joins TRBV12-3 or TRBV12-4 to TRBJ1-4; no definite D call. This CDR3 has 15 amino acids. Trimming removed 1 base at V and 5 bases at J, with 11 bases between.

In its sample, this clonotype was seen many times. V is TRBV28 and J is TRBJ2-7; maybe TRBD2 (5 bases). Looked up from germline, CDR1 is MDHEN and CDR2 is SYDVKM. Trimming took 5 bases from V and 7 from J, leaving 18 bases between them. The CDR3 extends over 14 amino acids. The CDR3 is CASSPQRTGMEQYF. CDR3 DNA: TGTGCCAGCAGTCCACAAAGGACGGGGATGGAGCAGTACTTC.

The V gene is TRBV5-7, the J gene TRBJ1-4; D not certain. TRBV5-7 belongs to the ORF category, with a function that is uncertain. Trimming took off 0 bases at V and 4 bases at J, with 7 bases between the two ends. CDR3 size: 14 residues. CDR3 protein: CASSLVRFNEKLFF. CDR3 sequence (DNA): TGTGCCAGCAGCTTGGTTCGGTTTAATGAAAAACTGTTTTTT.

This clonotype has just a few counts. The chain uses TRBV6-6 and TRBJ2-5; D gene unclear. Germline V gene sequence: CDR1 MNHNY, CDR2 SVGAGI (reference sequence). The CDR3 sequence is 15 residues long. V shed 0 bases and J shed 3 bases, with 11 bases lying between them. The CDR3 loop is CASSYSRVEKETQYF. The CDR3 DNA reads as TGTGCCAGCAGTTACTCGAGAGTAGAGAAAGAGACCCAGTACTTC.

Only a few counts were recorded for this clonotype. This clone may be a read error of a much larger clone one base away. It is unclear where the CDR3 begins or ends on the DNA, so no DNA is shown, and the CDR3 is as TCRdb lists it. The chain joins TRBV7-2 to TRBJ2-6; TRBD1 is the table's D call and was not checked against the DNA. The CDR3 extends over 15 residues, inclusive of both ends. CDR1 SGHTA and CDR2 FQGNSA come from the germline V gene. CDR3 amino acids: CASSPWGTGANVPTF.